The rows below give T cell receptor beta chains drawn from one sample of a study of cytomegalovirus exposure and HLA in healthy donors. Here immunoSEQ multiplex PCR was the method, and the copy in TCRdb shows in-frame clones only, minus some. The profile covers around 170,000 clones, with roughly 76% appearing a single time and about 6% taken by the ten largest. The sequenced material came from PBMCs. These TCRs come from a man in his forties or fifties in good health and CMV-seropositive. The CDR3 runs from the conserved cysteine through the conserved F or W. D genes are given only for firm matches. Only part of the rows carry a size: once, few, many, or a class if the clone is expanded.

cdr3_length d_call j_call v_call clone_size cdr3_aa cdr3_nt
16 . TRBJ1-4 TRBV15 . CATSRGPTGTNEKLFF TGTGCCACCAGCAGAGGCCCGACAGGAACTAATGAAAAACTGTTTTTT
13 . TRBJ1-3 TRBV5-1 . CASRQSSGNTIYF TGCGCCAGCAGACAGAGCTCTGGAAACACCATATATTTT
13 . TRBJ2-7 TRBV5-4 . CASSPGQYYEQYF TGTGCCAGCAGCCCTGGACAGTACTACGAGCAGTACTTC
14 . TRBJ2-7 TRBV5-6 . CASSLAGGEDEQYF TGTGCCAGCAGCTTGGCTGGGGGCGAAGACGAGCAGTACTTC
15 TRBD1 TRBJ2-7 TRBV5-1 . CASSLEDRSSYEQYF TGCGCCAGCAGCCTGGAGGACAGGAGCTCCTACGAGCAGTACTTC
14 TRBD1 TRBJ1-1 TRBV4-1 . CASSGTGGRTEAFF TGCGCCAGCAGCGGGACAGGGGGGCGCACTGAAGCTTTCTTT
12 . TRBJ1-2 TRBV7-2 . CASSLRDGGYTF TGTGCCAGCAGCTTACGGGATGGTGGCTACACCTTC
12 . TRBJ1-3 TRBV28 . CASSLPGNTIYF TGTGCCAGCAGTCTCCCTGGAAACACCATATATTTT
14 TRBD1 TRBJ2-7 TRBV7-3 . CASSGGQGTYEQYF TGTGCCAGCAGCGGTGGACAGGGGACCTACGAGCAGTACTTC
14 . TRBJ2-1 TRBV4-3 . CASSSGRASHEQFF TGCGCCAGCAGCTCGGGCAGGGCTTCCCATGAGCAGTTCTTC
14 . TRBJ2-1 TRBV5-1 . CASSLALQRNEQFF TGCGCCAGCAGCTTGGCCCTCCAACGGAATGAGCAGTTCTTC
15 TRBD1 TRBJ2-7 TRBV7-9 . CASSFRTGPIYEQYF TGTGCCAGCAGCTTTCGGACAGGGCCCATTTACGAGCAGTACTTC
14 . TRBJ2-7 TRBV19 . CASSIDWTVREQYF TGTGCCAGTAGTATAGATTGGACAGTACGGGAGCAGTACTTC
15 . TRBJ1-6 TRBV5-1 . CASSLAGEFYSPLHF TGCGCCAGCAGCCTGGCTGGTGAGTTTTATTCACCCCTCCACTTT
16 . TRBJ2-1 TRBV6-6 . CASIQGNAAVYNEQFF TGTGCCAGCATCCAGGGAAACGCGGCCGTCTACAATGAGCAGTTCTTC
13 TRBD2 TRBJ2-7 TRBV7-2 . CASSTGLAGFDSF TGTGCCAGCAGCACCGGACTAGCGGGATTCGATAGCTTC
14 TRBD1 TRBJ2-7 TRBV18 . CASSPLGQGYEQYF TGTGCCAGCTCACCACTGGGACAGGGGTACGAGCAGTACTTC
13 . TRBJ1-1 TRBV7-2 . CASSLGMNTEAFF TGTGCCAGCAGCCTCGGTATGAACACTGAAGCTTTCTTT
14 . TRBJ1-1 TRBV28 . CASSPTGANTEAFF TGTGCCAGCAGTCCGACAGGTGCGAACACTGAAGCTTTCTTT
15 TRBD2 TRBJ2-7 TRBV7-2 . CASSLRGGAFHEQYF TGTGCCAGCAGCTTACGCGGGGGGGCCTTCCACGAGCAGTACTTC
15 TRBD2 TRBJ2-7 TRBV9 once CASSVEPGGSYEQYF TGTGCCAGCAGCGTAGAACCGGGAGGCTCCTACGAGCAGTACTTC
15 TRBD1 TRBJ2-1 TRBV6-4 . CASSEGDRGTNEQFF TGTGCCAGCAGTGAAGGGGACAGGGGAACCAATGAGCAGTTCTTC
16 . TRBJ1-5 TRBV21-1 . CASSKDPGVSNQPQHF TGTGCCAGCAGCAAAGACCCAGGGGTGAGCAATCAGCCCCAGCATTTT